This T cell receptor (beta chain) comes out of a study of T cells after posttransplantation cyclophosphamide. Sequenced by immunoSEQ multiplex PCR; TCRdb stores in-frame clones only, minus some. The sample lists more than 60,000 clones; over 85% were seen once. V shed 4 bases and J 3 bases; nucleotides not matched to a gene: 8. This CDR3 spans 15 amino acids. Germline V lookup: CDR1 LNHDA, CDR2 SQIVND (reference sequence). This chain links TRBV19 with TRBJ2-7, with 8 bases lining up with TRBD1. The sample comprised PBMCs. This receptor was taken from a woman aged 30 to 39 in good health and a related stem cell transplant donor. This CDR3 is CASSNLGQGRYEQYF. The CDR3 nucleotides are TGTGCCAGTAGTAACCTAGGACAGGGTCGCTACGAGCAGTACTTC.